This TCR beta chain was retrieved from a study of blood T cell repertoires in COVID-19. Study-wide context: Italy, Spain and the United States were the sources of the convalescent and acute COVID-19 samples.

Seattle researchers signed up patients amid active infection and tracked them longitudinally. The CDR3 runs 17 residues. The V gene end was trimmed by 8 bases and the J gene end by 1 base; junction bases not matched to a gene: 14. Germline CDR1 MDHEN, CDR2 SYDVKM. Original data processing: Counts of nucleated cells, estimated from reference gene primer amplification, were obtained. Repertoires were generated with immunoSEQ multiplex PCR, while TCRdb's copy carries only in-frame clones and drops some. The DNA was the basis for D and trimming; V, J and clone size are from that table. The sample includes around 200,000 clones, roughly 77% seen only once; the top ten take over 5%. This clone has only a few counts.

The chain carries TRBV28 and TRBJ2-1, with TRBD2 matching over 7 bases. This clonotype was obtained from a woman aged 40 to 50 with COVID-19, enrolled during active disease. The material sequenced was peripheral blood. The CDR3 is CASFGGFFVGSYNEQFF. CDR3 nucleotide sequence: TGTGCCAGCTTCGGGGGGTTTTTCGTCGGTTCCTACAATGAGCAGTTCTTC.